This T cell receptor (beta chain) was profiled in a study of neoadjuvant anti-PD-1 for oral cavity cancer. Specified time point: after neoadjuvant nivolumab, at surgical resection. Generated by immunoSEQ multiplex PCR, the TCRdb table keeps only in-frame clones and is missing some. The repertoire has about 7,200 clones, roughly 71% of them found once; the top ten carry approximately 2.9%. Trimming cost V 9 bases and J 8 bases, with 20 bases left between them. The CDR3 totals 13 residues. Germline CDR1 and CDR2: SGHRS and YFSETQ. This clone came up a few times. The source of this sequence is a person aged 35 to 85 with oral cavity squamous cell carcinoma. The chain joins TRBV5-1 to TRBJ1-1, with a tentative D call TRBD1 (5 bases). The sequencing here drew on PBMCs, taken after nivolumab (anti-PD-1) treatment. The CDR3, as DNA: TGCGCCACCTCCGTGGAGGGACCCTCCGAAGCTTTCTTT. Translation: CATSVEGPSEAFF.